This entry features one TCR beta chain sequence. Its antigen is still unknown. V was cut by 5 bases and J by 2 bases, with 12 bases left in between. The CDR3 totals 14 residues. The germline CDR1 and CDR2 sequences are MDHEN and SYDVKM. The data belong to a study of T cell responses to AZD1222 COVID-19 vaccine. General observations from the study: In a largely white British group with more females than males, clonal diversity was possibly underestimated. Repertoire sampling happened only post peak T cell response.

The assay was immunoSEQ multiplex PCR, and TCRdb's table has in-frame clones only and misses some. This sample has about 140,000 clones, with about 87% found just once. The chain is built from TRBV28 and TRBJ1-2; D call uncertain. Source: peripheral blood, taken on day 0 of AZD1222 vaccination. This receptor was taken from an adult in good health. CDR3 nucleotides: TGTGCCAGCAGTCTCCCAATGGGAAACTATGGCTACACCTTC. It is translated as CASSLPMGNYGYTF.